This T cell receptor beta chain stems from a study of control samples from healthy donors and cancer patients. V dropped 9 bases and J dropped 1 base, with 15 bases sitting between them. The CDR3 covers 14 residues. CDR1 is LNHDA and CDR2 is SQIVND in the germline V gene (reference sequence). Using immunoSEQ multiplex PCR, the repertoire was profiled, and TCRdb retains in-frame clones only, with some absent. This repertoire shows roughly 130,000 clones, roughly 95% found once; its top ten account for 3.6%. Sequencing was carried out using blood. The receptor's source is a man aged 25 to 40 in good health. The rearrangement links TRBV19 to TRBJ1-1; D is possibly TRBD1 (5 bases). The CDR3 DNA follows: TGTGCCAGCCAATGGATCGGGGGGAACACTGAAGCTTTCTTT. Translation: CASQWIGGNTEAFF.